The T cell receptor (beta chain) described here comes from a study of regulatory T cells in long-lasting Graves disease. Whole-study results and caveats: Persistent cases of Graves' showed reduced TCR diversity relative to newly diagnosed patients.

The germline V and J ends were trimmed by 4 bases and 9 bases, with 14 bases remaining between them. Germline CDR1 and CDR2: SGHNT and YYREEE (reference sequence). The CDR3 contains 13 residues. Building the TCR beta libraries relied on iRepertoire HTBI primers, and CDR3 regions underwent Arm-PCR. Via MiXCR, TCRdb re-called the multiplex PCR reads, giving one row per CDR3 protein. The sample carries some 440,000 distinct CDR3 sequences, under 25% recorded once. Regarding this clonotype: The antigen remains unidentified.

Specified time point: persistent/refractory GD, antithyroid drugs over 5 years with positive TRAb. TCR sequences were obtained from RNA taken from PBMCs. Criteria from the American Thyroid Association guidelines were applied to diagnose Graves' disease. This chain uses TRBV5-4 with TRBJ2-1; TRBD2 might be the D (6 bases). The clonotype was recovered from a female donor with Graves disease. The sample was peripheral blood mononuclear cells (PBMCs), taken when the disease was refractory, from a patient treated with antithyroid drugs. In DNA form, the CDR3 reads TGTGCCAGCAGCCGGAGACTAGACAGTGAGCAGTTCTTC. Residues: CASSRRLDSEQFF.